The 32 T cell receptor beta chains presented below share a single source sample, sequenced in a study of T cells after yellow fever vaccination. TCRdb reanalysed the 5' RACE reads using MiXCR and keeps one entry per CDR3 protein. The sample shows over 200,000 distinct CDR3 sequences, approximately 6.8% of them seen only once. The sample was CD4+ T cells sorted from PBMCs, taken on the day of the yellow fever booster vaccination. The receptors shown here come from a man aged 25 to 40 who received the YFV17D yellow fever vaccine.

The V call is TRBV11-2, the J call TRBJ2-1, with 9 positions matching TRBD2. The germline gives CDR1 SGHAT, CDR2 FQNNGV. V trimming: 5 bases; J trimming: 0 bases; junction bases outside the gene matches: 8. There are 17 residues in the CDR3. The CDR3 nucleotides are TGTGCCAGCAGCCTTCGCCAGCGGGAGGTCTCCTACAATGAGCAGTTCTTC. It specifies CASSLRQREVSYNEQFF.

This clonotype has only a few counts. The chain combines TRBV20-1 with TRBJ2-7; 10 nucleotides align to TRBD2. CDR1 is DFQATT, CDR2 SNEGSKA, per germline (reference sequence). CDR3 length equals 19 residues. V was clipped by 2 bases and J by 0 bases; unmatched bases: 16. Here the CDR3 reads CSARSPGLATRRSSYEQYF. The CDR3 coding sequence is TGCAGTGCTAGATCCCCGGGACTAGCGACAAGAAGGAGCTCCTACGAGCAGTACTTC.

This rearrangement joins TRBV5-1 to TRBJ2-3; 8 bases fit TRBD2. The CDR3 spans 15 residues. Germline V gene lookup returns CDR1 SGHRS and CDR2 YFSETQ. Trimming cost V 2 bases and J 6 bases; bases outside gene matches: 8. The chain's CDR3 is CASSFGGAGADTQYF. CDR3 nucleotides: TGCGCCAGCAGCTTCGGGGGAGCGGGAGCGGATACGCAGTATTTT.

This clonotype was detected a few times. The genes are TRBV28 and TRBJ2-7; weak D call: TRBD1 (5 bases). Per the germline V gene, CDR1 is MDHEN and CDR2 is SYDVKM. Between the trimmed V and J ends, which lost 7 bases and 5 bases, there was a span of 21 bases. The CDR3 runs 15 residues. The CDR3 protein is CASKVRGVLPNEQYF. Written as DNA, the CDR3 is TGTGCCAGCAAAGTAAGGGGCGTCTTACCCAACGAGCAGTACTTC.

V usage is TRBV15 and J usage is TRBJ2-7, with TRBD2 matching 9 bases. The length of the CDR3 is 14 residues. Looked up from germline, CDR1 is LNHNV and CDR2 is YYDKDF (reference sequence). V dropped 3 bases and J dropped 6; count of bases not matched to a gene: 6. The CDR3: CATSRRREGLEQYF. As DNA, the CDR3 is TGTGCCACCAGCAGGAGGCGGGAGGGCCTCGAGCAGTACTTC.

This clonotype was seen only a few times. The chain is built from TRBV6-5 and TRBJ2-7; D remains unclear. This CDR3 has 14 residues. Germline CDR1 and CDR2: MNHEY and SVGAGI. With 0 bases removed from V and 6 bases from J, the gap between germline ends came to 12 bases. The CDR3 loop reads CASSYSGQRGEQYF. CDR3 sequence (DNA): TGTGCCAGCAGTTACTCGGGCCAAAGAGGCGAGCAGTACTTC.

This clonotype was observed a handful of times. V gene TRBV19 combines with J gene TRBJ2-3, with 8 bases aligning to TRBD1. Trimming took 5 bases from V and 5 from J; bases not matched to a gene: 9. Germline assignment: CDR1 LNHDA and CDR2 SQIVND (reference sequence). This CDR3 has 15 amino acids. CDR3 bases: TGTGCCAGTAGTTCAGGACAGGGAGGCGGAGATACGCAGTATTTT. This codes for CASSSGQGGGDTQYF.

This clonotype turned up a few times. The chain recombines TRBV7-3 with TRBJ2-3; either TRBD1 or TRBD2 may fit D (6 bases each). The germline V gene has CDR1 SGHTA and CDR2 FQGTGA. V was cut by 5 bases and J by 3 bases, with 27 bases left in between. This CDR3 comprises 19 residues. The CDR3 region has the DNA TGTGCCAGCAGCGCAAGGGGCCGGGGGCAGGGGTCGGGAACAGATACGCAGTATTTT. Protein sequence: CASSARGRGQGSGTDTQYF.

Regarding this clonotype: It may be a read error: a sequence one base away is much more abundant. The V call is TRBV28, the J call TRBJ2-1; 9 nucleotides align to TRBD2. This CDR3 region has 15 residues. CDR1 is MDHEN, CDR2 SYDVKM, per germline. CDR3 in amino acids: CATTVGTSMTNAQFF. CDR3 coding DNA: TGTGCCACCACAGTGGGGACTAGCATGACTAATGCGCAGTTCTTC.

Many counts were recorded for this clonotype. The chain carries TRBV7-2 and TRBJ2-1; 8 bases line up with TRBD2. This CDR3 spans 14 amino acids. Germline values: CDR1 SGHTA, CDR2 FQGNSA. Losses at the gene ends were 9 bases for V and 5 bases for J; bases not matched to a gene: 9. Here the CDR3 DNA reads TGTGCCAGTAAGCGGGAGAAGGGACACAATGAGCAGTTCTTC. Amino acid sequence: CASKREKGHNEQFF.

The sample holds a few counts of this clonotype. The chain couples TRBV18 to TRBJ2-2, with unresolved D. V was pared by 3 bases and J by 4 bases, with 12 bases between. The germline CDR1 and CDR2 sequences are KGHSH and LQKENI. The CDR3 is 15 amino acids. In DNA form, the CDR3 reads TGTGCCAGCTCACCCTCGCCCGTGGGCACCGGGGAGCTGTTTTTT. Protein sequence: CASSPSPVGTGELFF.

This clonotype occurred a few times. The CDR3 loop reads CASRSRDGSYEQYF. The CDR3 coding sequence is TGTGCCAGCAGATCCCGGGACGGCTCCTACGAGCAGTACTTC. The genes are TRBV6-1 and TRBJ2-7; D could derive from TRBD1 or TRBD2 (5 bases each). Germline lookup yields CDR1 MNHNS and CDR2 SASEGT. The CDR3 runs to 14 residues. V was pared by 6 bases and J by 0 bases, with 12 bases between.

With respect to this clonotype: The junction and the germline gene differ at one end; a read error may be behind it. V and J are TRBV7-2 and TRBJ2-3; 7 nucleotides line up with TRBD2. The CDR3 covers 15 residues. Germline lookup yields CDR1 SGHTA and CDR2 FQGNSA. CDR3 protein: CASTTGGGNTNTQYF. The DNA of the CDR3 is TGTGCCAGCACAACGGGGGGAGGGAACACAAATACGCAGTATTTT.

In this sample, this clonotype turned up many times. This chain joins TRBV2 and TRBJ2-1; 11 positions agree with TRBD1. This CDR3 comprises 15 residues. With V trimmed by 5 bases and J by 6 bases, 6 bases remained unmatched. Looked up from germline, CDR1 is SNHLY and CDR2 is FYNNEI. CDR3 amino acids: CASSQTGQGANEQFF. The CDR3 bases are TGTGCCAGCAGTCAGACAGGACAGGGGGCCAATGAGCAGTTCTTC.

In this sample, this clonotype turned up many times. The gene calls are TRBV10-2 and TRBJ2-7; the D is unclear. Germline values: CDR1 WSHSY, CDR2 SAAADI. Trimming took 5 bases from V and 1 from J, leaving 6 bases between them. The CDR3 runs to 12 residues. CDR3 bases: TGCGCCAGCAGTCAAAGTTCCTACGAGCAGTACTTC. This encodes CASSQSSYEQYF.

This clonotype was seen many times. The J gene is TRBJ2-3, the V gene TRBV6-5; no clear D. In germline, CDR1 is MNHEY, CDR2 SVGAGI. Trimming took off 2 bases at V and 4 bases at J, with 13 bases between the two ends. CDR3 length equals 15 residues. CDR3 amino acids: CASSYTWVGADTQYF. CDR3 DNA sequence: TGTGCCAGCAGTTACACATGGGTTGGAGCAGATACGCAGTATTTT.

This clonotype was observed a few times. V is TRBV7-9 and J is TRBJ2-7; the match to TRBD1 covers 8 bases. V lost 3 bases, J lost 7 bases, and 8 bases stayed unmatched. CDR3 length: 14 residues. Germline CDR1 is SEHNR and CDR2 is FQNEAQ (reference sequence). For the CDR3, the DNA is TGTGCCAGCAGCTTCGGGCAGGGGGCGGGGGAGCAGTACTTC. Protein: CASSFGQGAGEQYF.

This clonotype was seen only a few times. The chain has TRBV18 and TRBJ2-1, with 9 bases lining up with TRBD2. This CDR3 is built from 15 residues. Germline V gene lookup returns CDR1 KGHSH and CDR2 LQKENI. V lost 3 bases, J lost 9 bases, and 9 bases stayed unmatched. The CDR3 DNA follows: TGTGCCAGCTCACCTTTGGGACTAGCTGACACTGAGCAGTTCTTC. Its translation is CASSPLGLADTEQFF.

This clonotype was recorded many times. The chain has TRBV20-1 and TRBJ2-7; either TRBD1 or TRBD2 may fit D (6 bases each). The ends were cut back, 4 bases at V and 0 bases at J, with 16 bases in the middle. The CDR3 is 15 amino acids. Germline CDR1 DFQATT, CDR2 SNEGSKA (reference sequence). The chain's CDR3 is CSATPGGGSSYEQYF. The DNA of the CDR3 is TGCAGTGCTACGCCCGGAGGGGGAAGCTCCTACGAGCAGTACTTC.

This clonotype was found a few times. The chain recombines TRBV24-1 with TRBJ2-7, with 12 positions matching TRBD2. CDR3 length: 15 amino acids. Trimming cost V 4 bases and J 3 bases; bases outside gene matches: 3. CDR1 is KGHDR, CDR2 SFDVKD, per germline. DNA for the CDR3: TGTGCCACCAGTGACCCGACTAGCGGGAGCTACGAGCAGTACTTC. This codes for CATSDPTSGSYEQYF.

The rearrangement joins TRBV19 to TRBJ1-1; D ambiguous. This CDR3 has 14 amino acids. The germline V gene has CDR1 LNHDA and CDR2 SQIVND (reference sequence). Trimming removed 1 base from V and 4 bases from J, with 10 bases in between. CDR3 nucleotides: TGTGCCAGTAGTATAGGGGATCGGGTCACTGAAGCTTTCTTT. Protein product: CASSIGDRVTEAFF.

V is TRBV18 and J is TRBJ2-3, with 8 bases lining up with TRBD2. The germline gives CDR1 KGHSH, CDR2 LQKENI. This CDR3 spans 16 amino acids. V shed 1 base and J 5 bases; nucleotides not matched to a gene: 8. The DNA of the CDR3 is TGTGCCAGCTCACCACGTCCCCTAGCGGGTGGAGATACGCAGTATTTT. Translating it yields CASSPRPLAGGDTQYF. The variable domain in full, completed from reference TRBV18 and TRBJ2-3, reads NAGVMQNPRHLVRRRGQEARLRCSPMKGHSHVYWYRQLPEEGLKFMVYLQKENIIDESGMPKERFSAEFPKEGPSILRIQQVVRGDSAAYFCASSPRPLAGGDTQYFGPGTRLTVL.

V usage is TRBV7-2 and J usage is TRBJ1-2, with TRBD1 identical over 10 bases. CDR1 and CDR2 (germline): SGHTA, FQGNSA. V dropped 0 bases and J dropped 8; count of bases not matched to a gene: 6. This CDR3 region has 15 residues. This CDR3 is CASSLARDRGLGYTF. CDR3 coding DNA: TGTGCCAGCAGCTTAGCTAGGGACAGGGGATTGGGCTACACCTTC.

The chain employs TRBV28 and TRBJ1-1; D might be TRBD1 (6 bases). V lost 3 bases and J 7 bases, leaving 18 bases between the germline ends. Germline loops: CDR1 MDHEN, CDR2 SYDVKM. The CDR3 consists of 15 residues. The CDR3 DNA follows: TGTGCCAGCAGTTTGGGGTCACAGGGACCTGATGAAGCTTTCTTT. Protein product: CASSLGSQGPDEAFF.

The chain joins TRBV6-5 to TRBJ2-2; D ambiguous. Germline V lookup: CDR1 MNHEY, CDR2 SVGAGI. With 7 bases removed from V and 1 base from J, the gap between germline ends came to 1 base. The CDR3 length is 11 residues. The CDR3 is CASKNTGELFF. The CDR3 DNA reads TGTGCCAGCAAGAACACCGGGGAGCTGTTTTTT.

The table lists this clonotype with a few counts. The chain is built from TRBV3-1 and TRBJ2-2, with a tentative D call TRBD2 (7 bases). Looked up from germline, CDR1 is LGHDT and CDR2 is YNNKEL (reference sequence). The CDR3 is made up of 16 amino acids. Trimming pared 8 bases from V and 5 bases from J, leaving 21 bases between. DNA of the CDR3: TGTGCCAGCCGGACTAGTTTAACAGGGACGACCGGGGAGCTGTTTTTT. Its protein is CASRTSLTGTTGELFF.

This clonotype was counted ten times or more. The rearrangement links TRBV10-3 to TRBJ2-1, with D perhaps assigned TRBD1 or TRBD2 (5 bases each). CDR1 is ENHRY, CDR2 SYGVKD, per germline. Trimming removed 2 bases from V and 8 bases from J, with 13 bases in between. CDR3 length equals 14 residues. Here the CDR3 reads CAISEGGSLDEQFF. CDR3 nucleotides: TGTGCCATCAGTGAGGGGGGTAGTCTCGATGAGCAGTTCTTC.

This clonotype was counted a few times. V is TRBV3-1 and J is TRBJ2-1; D may be TRBD2 (6 bases). V was cut by 6 bases and J by 3 bases, with 18 bases left in between. The germline gives CDR1 LGHDT, CDR2 YNNKEL (reference sequence). The CDR3 is made up of 16 amino acids. The CDR3 coding sequence is TGTGCCAGCAGTCCCCCCTGGCGGGACCTCTACAATGAGCAGTTCTTC. Encoded protein: CASSPPWRDLYNEQFF.

This clonotype was detected only a few times. The chain has TRBV20-1 and TRBJ2-7; the match to TRBD2 covers 12 bases. The CDR3 runs to 14 residues. Germline V gene lookup returns CDR1 DFQATT and CDR2 SNEGSKA (reference sequence). V shed 4 bases and J 4 bases; nucleotides not matched to a gene: 5. CDR3 sequence reads: CSAIGLAGSYEQYF. The CDR3 DNA is TGCAGTGCTATCGGACTAGCGGGATCGTACGAGCAGTACTTC.

J is TRBJ2-1 and V is TRBV20-1; possibly TRBD2 for D (5 bases). The germline V and J ends were trimmed by 2 bases and 3 bases, with 14 bases remaining between them. Germline V gene data show CDR1 as DFQATT and CDR2 as SNEGSKA (reference sequence). The CDR3 is 15 amino acids. For the CDR3, the DNA is TGCAGTGCTAGATTTAACCTCGACTACTACAATGAGCAGTTCTTC. Its protein product is CSARFNLDYYNEQFF.

This clonotype was found a few times. The chain joins TRBV4-3 to TRBJ1-6, with D possibly matching TRBD1 (6 bases). V dropped 4 bases and J dropped 7 bases, with 14 bases sitting between them. The CDR3 contains 15 residues. Germline V lookup: CDR1 LGHNA, CDR2 YSLEER. The DNA for the CDR3 is TGCGCCAGCAGCCGGGGGCAGGGAGGGAATTCACCCCTCCACTTT. As protein: CASSRGQGGNSPLHF.

V usage is TRBV27 and J usage is TRBJ1-6; D not certain. The V end was cut by 6 bases, the J end by 4 bases, with 13 bases between. Germline V lookup: CDR1 MNHEY, CDR2 SMNVEV (reference sequence). This CDR3 is 15 amino acids long. CDR3 DNA sequence: TGTGCCAGCAGATCCGGAGGAGATTATAATTCACCCCTCCACTTT. Its translation: CASRSGGDYNSPLHF.